A single sample is the source of the 14 T cell receptor beta chains below, sequenced in a study of blood T cell repertoires in COVID-19. Sequencing used immunoSEQ multiplex PCR; TCRdb keeps in-frame clones, though not all of them. The profile shows 150,000 to 200,000 clones, 86% of them singletons. Sequencing was done on a sample of peripheral blood. All receptors come from a woman aged 65 to 85 with acute or convalescent COVID-19.

This clone came up a few times. CDR3 nucleotides: TGTGCCAGCAGTTTATCGAGCAGGGGGCCCTACGAGCAGTACTTC. Translated: CASSLSSRGPYEQYF. V is TRBV27 and J is TRBJ2-7, with 8 bases identical to TRBD1. V lost 0 bases and J lost 2; bases outside the gene matches: 3. The CDR3 contains 15 residues. Germline CDR1 MNHEY, CDR2 SMNVEV (reference sequence).

The chain has TRBV30 and TRBJ2-3; 7 nucleotides agree with TRBD2. CDR3 length equals 14 residues. The V segment lost 1 base and the J segment 1 base; nucleotides outside the gene matches: 2. Germline V gene sequence: CDR1 GTSNPN, CDR2 SVGIG (reference sequence). CDR3 sequence (DNA): TGTGCCTGGAGTGGGGACTACCGCACAGATACGCAGTATTTT. As protein: CAWSGDYRTDTQYF.

The chain employs TRBV4-1 and TRBJ1-2; D is possibly TRBD1 (6 bases). The germline V gene encodes CDR1 MGHRA and CDR2 YSYEKL. Trimming shortened V by 3 bases and J by 4 bases, and 18 bases separated the two germline ends. The CDR3 is made up of 16 amino acids. The CDR3 DNA reads TGCGCCAGCAGCCAGAATTCGGGGGGCAGCAGCTATGGCTACACCTTC. Its protein is CASSQNSGGSSYGYTF.

The chain couples TRBV3-1 (or the pseudogene TRBV3-2) to TRBJ1-2; 11 bases agree with TRBD1. Trimming took 4 bases from V and 7 from J; bases not matched to a gene: 8. This CDR3 has 15 amino acids. Germline CDR1 and CDR2: LGHDT and YNNKEL (reference sequence). The CDR3 DNA is TGTGCCAGCAGCCCTTGGACAGGGGGCAGGAGTGGCTACACCTTC. Protein product: CASSPWTGGRSGYTF.

This CDR3 is CASSQGWAGAEAFF. CDR3 sequence (DNA): TGCGCCAGCAGCCAGGGCTGGGCGGGGGCTGAAGCTTTCTTT. This chain uses TRBV4-3 with TRBJ1-1, with D tentatively TRBD1 (5 bases). The germline gives CDR1 LGHNA, CDR2 YSLEER. This CDR3 is 14 amino acids long. Trimming shortened V by 3 bases and J by 6 bases, and 14 bases separated the two germline ends.

This chain links TRBV5-8 with TRBJ1-2, with D maybe TRBD1 (5 bases). The ends were cut back, 3 bases at V and 3 bases at J, with 21 bases in the middle. The CDR3 contains 17 residues. From germline, CDR1 is SGHTS and CDR2 YDEGEE. CDR3 in DNA: TGTGCCAGCAGCTCCGAGTTGGGGCTGAAGGGGCACTATGGCTACACCTTC. Translation: CASSSELGLKGHYGYTF.

The rearrangement uses TRBV29-1 and TRBJ1-6; D is possibly TRBD1 (5 bases). CDR1 SQVTM and CDR2 ANQGSEA come from the germline V gene. Trimming took off 1 base at V and 3 bases at J, with 16 bases between the two ends. This CDR3 has 17 amino acids. The CDR3 loop is CSVEGLVETDYNSPLHF. The CDR3, as DNA: TGCAGCGTTGAAGGCTTGGTGGAGACAGACTATAATTCACCCCTCCACTTT.

This clone has a single count. The chain is built from TRBV9 and TRBJ1-2; D is possibly TRBD1 (6 bases). The CDR3 is 13 residues long. Trimming left V 2 bases short and J 7 bases short, with 12 bases between. Germline CDR1 is SGDLS and CDR2 is YYNGEE. CDR3 region: CASSVAPDSGYTF. The CDR3 DNA follows: TGTGCCAGCAGCGTCGCCCCGGACAGTGGCTACACCTTC.

A single count supports this clone. This chain uses TRBV6-2 or TRBV6-3 with TRBJ2-3, with TRBD1 matching over 8 bases. CDR3 length: 17 residues. Germline V gives CDR1 MNHEY, CDR2 SVGEGT. With V trimmed by 4 bases and J by 1 base, 10 bases remained unmatched. CDR3 region: CASSFPRTGSGTDTQYF. The CDR3 coding sequence is TGTGCCAGCAGTTTCCCCAGGACAGGGTCCGGCACAGATACGCAGTATTTT.

This chain uses TRBV10-3 with TRBJ1-5; a possible D gene is TRBD1 (6 bases). Germline assignment: CDR1 ENHRY and CDR2 SYGVKD. The CDR3 consists of 16 residues. V dropped 2 bases and J dropped 0 bases, with 11 bases sitting between them. The CDR3 DNA reads as TGTGCCATCAGTGAGAGGGCAGGGGTTAGCAATCAGCCCCAGCATTTT. Its translation: CAISERAGVSNQPQHF.

The rearrangement joins TRBV6-1 to TRBJ2-7; 8 positions match TRBD1. From germline, CDR1 is MNHNS and CDR2 SASEGT. The CDR3 covers 17 residues. J gave up 2 bases and V 2 bases, and 11 bases lay outside the gene matches. This CDR3 reads CASSEKITGTGPYEQYF. The CDR3 bases are TGTGCCAGCAGTGAAAAGATTACCGGGACAGGCCCCTACGAGCAGTACTTC.

The chain carries TRBV29-1 and TRBJ2-1, with TRBD1 matching 7 bases. This CDR3 contains 13 residues. The trim removed 3 bases at V and 4 bases at J, leaving 3 bases unmatched. Germline CDR1 SQVTM, CDR2 ANQGSEA. CDR3 sequence (DNA): TGCAGCGTTGAGGGACAGACTTACAATGAGCAGTTCTTC. This gives the protein CSVEGQTYNEQFF.

The V and J genes are TRBV9 and TRBJ2-1; 13 bases are a match to TRBD2. Germline V gene lookup returns CDR1 SGDLS and CDR2 YYNGEE. Trimming at V came to 3 bases and at J to 2 bases, leaving 5 bases not matched to a gene. This CDR3 has 17 residues. CDR3 DNA sequence: TGTGCCAGCAGCGATGGGACTAGCGGGACGGCCTACAATGAGCAGTTCTTC. Its protein is CASSDGTSGTAYNEQFF. The whole variable domain, remainder taken from reference TRBV9 and TRBJ2-1, is DSGVTQTPKHLITATGQRVTLRCSPRSGDLSVYWYQQSLDQGLQFLIQYYNGEERAKGNILERFSAQQFPDLHSELNLSSLELGDSALYFCASSDGTSGTAYNEQFFGPGTRLTVL.

The gene calls are TRBV9 and TRBJ1-1, with D maybe TRBD1 (5 bases). The CDR3 is 13 amino acids. From germline, CDR1 is SGDLS and CDR2 YYNGEE. The V end was cut by 3 bases, the J end by 6 bases, with 12 bases between. CDR3 DNA sequence: TGTGCCAGCAGCGAGTCTAGGGGTTCTGAAGCTTTCTTT. This encodes CASSESRGSEAFF. The entire variable domain, with the rest obtained from reference TRBV9 and TRBJ1-1, is as follows: DSGVTQTPKHLITATGQRVTLRCSPRSGDLSVYWYQQSLDQGLQFLIQYYNGEERAKGNILERFSAQQFPDLHSELNLSSLELGDSALYFCASSESRGSEAFFGQGTRLTVV.